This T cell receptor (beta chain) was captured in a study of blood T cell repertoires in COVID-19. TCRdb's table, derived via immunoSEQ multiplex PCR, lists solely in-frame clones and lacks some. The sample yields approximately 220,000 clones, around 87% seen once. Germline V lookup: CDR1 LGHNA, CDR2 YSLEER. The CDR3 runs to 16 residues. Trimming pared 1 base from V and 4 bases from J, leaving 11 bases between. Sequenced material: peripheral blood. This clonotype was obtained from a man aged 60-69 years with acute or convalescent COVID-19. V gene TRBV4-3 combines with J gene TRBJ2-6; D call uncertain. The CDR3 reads CASSQVFGSGANVLTF. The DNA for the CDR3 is TGCGCCAGCAGCCAAGTATTCGGGTCCGGGGCCAACGTCCTGACTTTC.